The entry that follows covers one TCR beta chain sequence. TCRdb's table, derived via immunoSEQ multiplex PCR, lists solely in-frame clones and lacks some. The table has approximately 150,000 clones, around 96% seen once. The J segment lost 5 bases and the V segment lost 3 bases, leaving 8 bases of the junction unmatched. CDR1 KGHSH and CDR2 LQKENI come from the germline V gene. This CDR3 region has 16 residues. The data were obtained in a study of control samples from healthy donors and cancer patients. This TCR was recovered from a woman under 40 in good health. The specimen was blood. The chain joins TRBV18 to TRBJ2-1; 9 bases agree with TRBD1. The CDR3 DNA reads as TGTGCCAGCTCACCGGGACAGGGATCGAGCGACAATGAGCAGTTCTTC. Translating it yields CASSPGQGSSDNEQFF.